The 15 T cell receptor beta chains listed next were all sequenced from one sample in a study of OX40 agonist ivuxolimab in advanced cancers. Repertoires were generated with immunoSEQ multiplex PCR, while TCRdb's copy carries only in-frame clones and drops some. The sample shows roughly 71,000 clones, about 91% of them seen only once. Sequencing was performed on CD4+ or CD8+ T cells sorted from blood, taken in a trial of the OX40 agonist ivuxolimab. The origin of the receptors is an adult with an advanced solid tumor such as melanoma, head and neck, liver or kidney cancer.

This rearrangement joins TRBV19 to TRBJ2-7, with 9 bases identical to TRBD1. This CDR3 is 15 amino acids long. Trimming at V came to 5 bases and at J to 4 bases, leaving 9 bases not matched to a gene. The germline V gene has CDR1 LNHDA and CDR2 SQIVND (reference sequence). CDR3 nucleotides: TGTGCCAGTAGTCTCTCCGGGACAGGGACGTACGAGCAGTACTTC. This encodes CASSLSGTGTYEQYF.

This clone has just one count. The chain uses TRBV15 and TRBJ2-7; D is uncertain. Trimming cost V 3 bases and J 0 bases, with 15 bases left between them. The germline V gene has CDR1 LNHNV and CDR2 YYDKDF (reference sequence). CDR3 size: 16 residues. The CDR3 region is CATSRGIQLSSYEQYF. The CDR3 DNA reads TGTGCCACCAGCAGGGGGATCCAACTCAGCTCCTACGAGCAGTACTTC.

The chain links TRBV5-1 to TRBJ2-7; D ambiguous. Trimming stripped 1 base from V and 2 bases from J, with 10 bases between. CDR1 and CDR2 (germline): SGHRS, YFSETQ. The CDR3 has 14 residues. The DNA of the CDR3 is TGCGCCAGCAGCTTGAACTTAGCCCCCTACGAGCAGTACTTC. It codes for CASSLNLAPYEQYF. Together with reference TRBV5-1 and TRBJ2-7, the CDR3 gives the full variable domain: KAGVTQTPRYLIKTRGQQVTLSCSPISGHRSVSWYQQTPGQGLQFLFEYFSETQRNKGNFPGRFSGRQFSNSRSEMNVSTLELGDSALYLCASSLNLAPYEQYFGPGTRLTVT.

This clone was seen only once. The chain's CDR3 is CASKLDTGNQPQHF. The CDR3 bases are TGCGCCAGCAAGCTAGACACTGGGAATCAGCCCCAGCATTTT. V gene TRBV5-1 combines with J gene TRBJ1-5; D remains unclear. Germline loops: CDR1 SGHRS, CDR2 YFSETQ. V lost 6 bases to trimming and J lost 4 bases, with 14 bases between them. The CDR3 consists of 14 residues.

The chain links TRBV6-5 to TRBJ2-3; 11 bases match TRBD2. The CDR3 loop spans 15 amino acids. Germline CDR1 MNHEY, CDR2 SVGAGI. V trimming: 6 bases; J trimming: 5 bases; junction bases outside the gene matches: 7. The CDR3 spells CASRQLAGVGDTQYF. In DNA, the CDR3 is TGTGCCAGCAGACAACTAGCGGGGGTGGGAGATACGCAGTATTTT.

The chain has TRBV28 and TRBJ2-7; D ambiguous. Germline assignment: CDR1 MDHEN and CDR2 SYDVKM. The CDR3 totals 14 residues. The V gene lost 7 bases and the J gene lost 7 bases, with 20 bases spanning the gap. The CDR3 DNA sequence: TGTGCCAGCACCCTAGTGGGCGCGTCAAAAGAGCAGTACTTC. Translating it yields CASTLVGASKEQYF.

V and J are TRBV28 and TRBJ2-5; either TRBD1 or TRBD2 may fit D (6 bases each). V was trimmed by 4 bases and J by 3 bases, leaving 15 bases between them. Germline assignment: CDR1 MDHEN and CDR2 SYDVKM. The CDR3 runs to 15 residues. CDR3 nucleotides: TGTGCCAGCAGTTCAAGGCAGGGGAGGAAAGAGACCCAGTACTTC. Its protein product is CASSSRQGRKETQYF.

The rearrangement joins TRBV7-9 to TRBJ1-3; tentatively, D is TRBD1 (5 bases). V was pared by 1 base and J by 6 bases, with 10 bases between. The CDR3 length is 14 residues. The germline V gene has CDR1 SEHNR and CDR2 FQNEAQ (reference sequence). The CDR3 DNA sequence: TGTGCCAGCAGCTTAGTAGGACAACCAAACACCATATATTTT. It translates to CASSLVGQPNTIYF.

The V call is TRBV27, the J call TRBJ2-5; 8 positions match TRBD1. This CDR3 is 13 amino acids long. CDR1 and CDR2 from the germline V gene are MNHEY and SMNVEV (reference sequence). After removal of 2 bases from V and 5 bases from J, the junction contained 1 base not matched to a gene. CDR3 sequence (DNA): TGTGCCAGCAGTTTAAACAGGGGGGAGACCCAGTACTTC. It encodes CASSLNRGETQYF.

The chain recombines TRBV4-1 with TRBJ2-3; D not resolved. V was cut by 0 bases and J by 1 base, with 11 bases left in between. Germline values: CDR1 MGHRA, CDR2 YSYEKL. The length of the CDR3 is 16 residues. CDR3 loop: CASSQEATPGTDTQYF. CDR3 DNA sequence: TGCGCCAGCAGCCAAGAAGCTACTCCAGGCACAGATACGCAGTATTTT.

V is TRBV19 and J is TRBJ1-3; maybe TRBD1 (6 bases). The CDR3 consists of 15 residues. The V and J ends lost 0 bases and 3 bases respectively, with 9 bases between them. The germline CDR1 and CDR2 sequences are LNHDA and SQIVND (reference sequence). Here the CDR3 reads CASSIDGGLGNTIYF. For the CDR3, the DNA is TGTGCCAGTAGTATAGATGGGGGGCTTGGAAACACCATATATTTT.

The rearrangement links TRBV10-3 to TRBJ2-5; D ambiguous. CDR1 is ENHRY, CDR2 SYGVKD, per germline. This CDR3 comprises 13 residues. The germline V and J ends were trimmed by 3 bases and 7 bases, with 12 bases remaining between them. The CDR3, as DNA: TGTGCCATCAGTGAATCTTTAGACGGGACCCAGTACTTC. Protein: CAISESLDGTQYF.

The chain links TRBV28 to TRBJ1-5, with no clear D. The CDR3 totals 11 residues. V dropped 2 bases and J dropped 7 bases, with 3 bases sitting between them. The V gene's germline CDR1 is MDHEN and CDR2 SYDVKM. CDR3 in amino acids: CASSLDQPQHF. For the CDR3, the DNA is TGTGCCAGCAGTTTAGACCAGCCCCAGCATTTT.

The chain recombines TRBV5-1 with TRBJ2-2, with TRBD1 as a possible D gene (6 bases). V dropped 6 bases and J dropped 3 bases, with 12 bases sitting between them. The CDR3 runs to 14 residues. The germline V gene encodes CDR1 SGHRS and CDR2 YFSETQ. CDR3 sequence (DNA): TGCGCCAGCAAAGGATCAGGGGACACCGGGGAGCTGTTTTTT. Translation gives CASKGSGDTGELFF.

There are a few counts of this clone. V gene TRBV6-1 combines with J gene TRBJ1-2, with a weak D call TRBD1 (6 bases). This CDR3 comprises 13 residues. Germline-derived CDR1 and CDR2 are MNHNS and SASEGT. V lost 8 bases, J lost 2 bases, and 12 bases lay in between. CDR3 in amino acids: CASLLGGNYGYTF. CDR3 nucleotides: TGTGCCAGCCTTCTGGGGGGCAACTATGGCTACACCTTC.